The rows below give T cell receptor beta chains drawn from one sample of a study of shared clonotypes between healthy human individuals. Measured with immunoSEQ multiplex PCR; TCRdb has only the in-frame clones, and not every one. The sample lists under 2,500,000 clones, under 97% occurring once. Input material: naive CD4+ T cells sorted from blood. The receptors here all came from a young man in good health. The CDR3 runs from the conserved cysteine through the conserved F or W. A D gene is named only where the DNA matches it firmly. For some rows the clone size is stated as once, few or many, or as a class when expanded; others skip it.

d_gene | j_gene | v_gene | abundance | CDR3nt | CDR3aa
NA | TRBJ2-1 | TRBV30 | NA | TGTGCCTGGACCATGACTCCACGATTCTACAATGAGCAGTTCTTC | CAWTMTPRFYNEQFF
NA | TRBJ1-5 | TRBV7-8 | once | TGTGCCAGCAGCCCCAACCGAAGGGATGGCAATCAGCCCCAGCATTTT | CASSPNRRDGNQPQHF
NA | TRBJ1-1 | TRBV28 | NA | TGTGCCAGCAATCTGGCAGGGGCCCTGAACACTGAAGCTTTCTTT | CASNLAGALNTEAFF
TRBD2 | TRBJ2-1 | TRBV5-1 | once | TGCGCCAGCAGCTTGACGAGCGGGAGCTCCTACAATGAGCAGTTCTTC | CASSLTSGSSYNEQFF
NA | TRBJ1-2 | TRBV5-1 | NA | TGCGCCAGCAGCTTGGCCGGGGGCCAGGGCTATGGCTACACCTTC | CASSLAGGQGYGYTF
NA | TRBJ2-1 | TRBV9 | once | TGTGCCAGCGGCAGGGAATTATACAATGAGCAGTTCTTC | CASGRELYNEQFF
NA | TRBJ2-3 | TRBV29-1 | NA | TGCAGCGGTCAGGGGGGTCACACAGATACGCAGTATTTT | CSGQGGHTDTQYF
NA | TRBJ2-2 | TRBV5-1 | NA | TGCGCCAGCAGCTTGGATGGGTTGGGCACCGGGGAGCTGTTTTTT | CASSLDGLGTGELFF
TRBD2 | TRBJ2-1 | TRBV19 | NA | TGTGCCAGTAGTTGGACTAGCGTCAACAATGAGCAGTTCTTC | CASSWTSVNNEQFF
NA | TRBJ2-2 | TRBV10-1 | NA | TGCGCCACGGGGCAGGCGTCCGGGGAGCTGTTTTTT | CATGQASGELFF
TRBD2 | TRBJ2-7 | TRBV18 | NA | TGTGCCAGCTCACCACGTAGCGGGAGGGCCGATGAGCAGTACTTC | CASSPRSGRADEQYF
NA | TRBJ1-5 | TRBV15 | NA | TGTGCCACCAGCTTTTTTAGGCCAGGAGGTAGCAATCAGCCCCAGCATTTT | CATSFFRPGGSNQPQHF
NA | TRBJ1-2 | TRBV6-5 | NA | TGTGCCAAGCACGGGGGAGACAGCGCTAACTATGGCTACACCTTC | CAKHGGDSANYGYTF